The 30 T cell receptor beta chains given below trace back to one sample, sequenced in a study of cytomegalovirus exposure and HLA in healthy donors. Primers: 60 Vbeta forward and 13 Jbeta reverse. Sequencing used immunoSEQ multiplex PCR; TCRdb keeps in-frame clones, though not all of them. The sample holds 200,000 to 250,000 clones. The material sequenced was PBMCs. The source of these receptors is a woman aged 25 to 45 in good health and CMV-seropositive.

CDR3 nucleotide sequence: TGTGCCAGCAGCTTGGGACTAGTTTACTTTCATGAGCAGTTCTTC. This codes for CASSLGLVYFHEQFF. This sequence joins TRBV11-1 and TRBJ2-1; TRBD2 matches at 8 bases. V gave up 3 bases and J gave up 8 bases; unmatched junction bases: 9. The CDR3 covers 15 residues. The germline V gene encodes CDR1 SGHAT and CDR2 FQDESV (reference sequence).

The genes are TRBV7-9 and TRBJ1-2; 10 bases align to TRBD1. V lost 1 base, J lost 7 bases, and 6 bases stayed unmatched. The CDR3 runs 15 residues. The germline V gene encodes CDR1 SEHNR and CDR2 FQNEAQ (reference sequence). CDR3 region: CASSLGRQGASGYTF. DNA for the CDR3: TGTGCCAGCAGCTTAGGCCGACAGGGGGCTAGTGGCTACACCTTC.

The DNA for the CDR3 is TGCAGCGTTGAGACAGACAGAAATCAGCCCCAGCATTTT. Translating it yields CSVETDRNQPQHF. This rearrangement joins TRBV29-1 to TRBJ1-5; D might be TRBD1 (5 bases). CDR1 SQVTM and CDR2 ANQGSEA come from the germline V gene. The CDR3 contains 13 residues. V lost 3 bases to trimming and J lost 4 bases, with 10 bases between them.

The V and J genes are TRBV7-8 and TRBJ2-7; 9 nucleotides line up with TRBD1. V was clipped by 5 bases and J by 5 bases; unmatched bases: 4. The CDR3 has 13 residues. Germline lookup yields CDR1 SGHVS and CDR2 FQNEAQ. The CDR3 nucleotides read TGTGCCAGCAGCGCAAGGACAGGGGACGAGCAGTACTTC. It is translated as CASSARTGDEQYF.

The chain has TRBV30 and TRBJ2-7; D is possibly TRBD2 (6 bases). This CDR3 comprises 17 residues. Trimming stripped 3 bases from V and 2 bases from J, with 23 bases between. CDR1 is GTSNPN, CDR2 SVGIG, per germline (reference sequence). The DNA for the CDR3 is TGTGCCTGGAGCCTCCCCCCCCGACTAGTTCGTACCTACGAGCAGTACTTC. Translated: CAWSLPPRLVRTYEQYF.

The chain employs TRBV6-1 and TRBJ1-1; 7 nucleotides align to TRBD1. Germline loops: CDR1 MNHNS, CDR2 SASEGT. The CDR3 spans 17 residues. With V trimmed by 0 bases and J by 4 bases, 11 bases remained unmatched. CDR3 sequence: CASSEAETGRIGTEAFF. CDR3 nucleotide sequence: TGTGCCAGCAGTGAAGCGGAGACAGGGCGGATTGGCACTGAAGCTTTCTTT.

The rearrangement joins TRBV19 to TRBJ2-2, with 12 bases aligning to TRBD1. CDR3 length: 14 residues. CDR1 and CDR2 from the germline V gene are LNHDA and SQIVND (reference sequence). V shed 9 bases and J 4 bases; nucleotides not matched to a gene: 3. CDR3 coding DNA: TGTGCCAGCAGGGACAGGGGGCCCACCGGGGAGCTGTTTTTT. Its translation: CASRDRGPTGELFF.

V is TRBV6-5 and J is TRBJ1-2; 9 bases are shared with TRBD1. The V segment lost 6 bases and the J segment 4 bases; nucleotides outside the gene matches: 9. Germline loops: CDR1 MNHEY, CDR2 SVGAGI. There are 15 residues in the CDR3. CDR3 DNA: TGTGCCAGCAGGCCCGAGCGACAGGGGGGCTATGGCTACACCTTC. Its protein is CASRPERQGGYGYTF.

The V gene is TRBV7-7, the J gene TRBJ2-1, with D possibly matching TRBD2 (5 bases). CDR1 SSHAT and CDR2 FNYEAQ come from the germline V gene (reference sequence). V shed 1 base and J shed 9 bases, with 10 bases lying between them. The CDR3 length is 13 residues. Here the CDR3 DNA reads TGTGCCAGCAGCTTAGACGAGGGCCTTGAGCAGTTCTTC. This encodes CASSLDEGLEQFF. The variable domain in full, with the rest retrieved from reference TRBV7-7 and TRBJ2-1, is GAGVSQSPRYKVTKRGQDVTLRCDPISSHATLYWYQQALGQGPEFLTYFNYEAQPDKSGLPSDRFSAERPEGSISTLTIQRTEQRDSAMYRCASSLDEGLEQFFGPGTRLTVL.

This chain uses TRBV6-1 with TRBJ1-5; 7 bases fit TRBD1. Germline CDR1 reads MNHNS; CDR2 reads SASEGT. This CDR3 contains 13 residues. After removal of 5 bases from V and 4 bases from J, the junction contained 2 bases not matched to a gene. CDR3 in amino acids: CASSPGGNQPQHF. The CDR3 DNA reads as TGTGCCAGCAGTCCAGGGGGTAATCAGCCCCAGCATTTT.

The chain recombines TRBV5-4 with TRBJ2-7; 8 nucleotides align to TRBD2. The CDR3 spans 15 residues. The germline V gene has CDR1 SGHNT and CDR2 YYREEE (reference sequence). V was clipped by 0 bases and J by 2 bases; unmatched bases: 4. CDR3 DNA: TGTGCCAGCAGCTTGGCGGGAGGGGGAACCTACGAGCAGTACTTC. This gives the protein CASSLAGGGTYEQYF.

The V gene is TRBV7-2, the J gene TRBJ2-3, with 13 bases identical to TRBD2. The CDR3 contains 16 residues. J gave up 2 bases and V 4 bases, and 3 bases lay outside the gene matches. Germline values: CDR1 SGHTA, CDR2 FQGNSA. The CDR3 region is CASSSGLAGATDTQYF. CDR3 bases: TGTGCCAGCAGCTCTGGACTAGCGGGGGCCACAGATACGCAGTATTTT. The full variable domain, its missing parts supplied by reference TRBV7-2 and TRBJ2-3, is GAGVSQSPSNKVTEKGKDVELRCDPISGHTALYWYRQSLGQGLEFLIYFQGNSAPDKSGLPSDRFSAERTGGSVSTLTIQRTQQEDSAVYLCASSSGLAGATDTQYFGPGTRLTVL.

The chain uses TRBV7-2 and TRBJ2-7; 7 bases map to TRBD1. V lost 6 bases, J lost 2 bases, and 10 bases stayed unmatched. This CDR3 spans 15 amino acids. The germline gives CDR1 SGHTA, CDR2 FQGNSA. The CDR3 nucleotides read TGTGCCAGCAGTCGACTCGGGACAGAGACCTACGAGCAGTACTTC. Its translation: CASSRLGTETYEQYF. The full variable domain, with the rest looked up from reference TRBV7-2 and TRBJ2-7, is GAGVSQSPSNKVTEKGKDVELRCDPISGHTALYWYRQSLGQGLEFLIYFQGNSAPDKSGLPSDRFSAERTGGSVSTLTIQRTQQEDSAVYLCASSRLGTETYEQYFGPGTRLTVT.

V gene TRBV18 combines with J gene TRBJ2-5; maybe TRBD2 (5 bases). The CDR3 contains 13 residues. In germline, CDR1 is KGHSH, CDR2 LQKENI. V dropped 5 bases and J dropped 5 bases, with 12 bases sitting between them. CDR3 bases: TGTGCCAGCTCAGTCACTAGGAGGGAGACCCAGTACTTC. It codes for CASSVTRRETQYF.

The chain recombines TRBV27 with TRBJ1-5, with no clear D. With 6 bases removed from V and 4 bases from J, the gap between germline ends came to 13 bases. The CDR3 length is 14 residues. Per the germline V gene, CDR1 is MNHEY and CDR2 is SMNVEV (reference sequence). CDR3 residues: CASSPLWANQPQHF. The CDR3 bases are TGTGCCAGCAGCCCTCTATGGGCTAATCAGCCCCAGCATTTT.

The V and J genes are TRBV27 and TRBJ1-3, with a possible D match to TRBD1 (6 bases). With 2 bases removed from V and 1 base from J, the gap between germline ends came to 6 bases. CDR3 length equals 14 residues. CDR1 is MNHEY and CDR2 is SMNVEV in the germline V gene (reference sequence). The CDR3 sequence: CASSLRGSGNTIYF. In nucleotides, the CDR3 is TGTGCCAGCAGTTTAAGGGGGTCTGGAAACACCATATATTTT.

The V and J genes are TRBV7-9 and TRBJ1-1, with TRBD1 as a possible D gene (5 bases). In germline, CDR1 is SEHNR, CDR2 FQNEAQ (reference sequence). This CDR3 contains 13 residues. V dropped 2 bases and J dropped 6 bases, with 10 bases sitting between them. DNA of the CDR3: TGTGCCAGCAGCTTACAGGGAGGCGCTGAAGCTTTCTTT. It encodes CASSLQGGAEAFF.

The chain couples TRBV18 to TRBJ2-7, with 10 bases lining up with TRBD2. The J segment lost 2 bases and the V segment lost 4 bases, leaving 5 bases of the junction unmatched. The CDR3 is 15 amino acids. Germline CDR1 KGHSH, CDR2 LQKENI. For the CDR3, the DNA is TGTGCCAGCTCACAACGGACTAGCGGCACCTACGAGCAGTACTTC. Protein sequence: CASSQRTSGTYEQYF.

Details on this clone: Sequence at one end of the junction differs from germline and may be a read error. This sequence joins TRBV5-4 and TRBJ2-6, with 11 positions matching TRBD1. Germline assignment: CDR1 SGHNT and CDR2 YYREEE (reference sequence). This CDR3 is 16 amino acids long. This CDR3 is CASSLLGTGGTNVLTF. The CDR3 DNA reads as TGCGCCAGCAGCCTCCTAGGGACAGGGGGGACCAACGTCCTGACTTTC.

This chain joins TRBV28 and TRBJ1-4; tentatively, D is TRBD1 (6 bases). This CDR3 has 13 amino acids. In germline, CDR1 is MDHEN, CDR2 SYDVKM. The CDR3 region is CGSRGGAGEKLFF. The CDR3 nucleotides read TGTGGATCTAGGGGGGGGGCAGGGGAAAAACTGTTTTTT.

The V call is TRBV10-1, the J call TRBJ1-3; D unresolved. The germline V gene encodes CDR1 WNHNN and CDR2 SYGVQD (reference sequence). The ends were cut back, 8 bases at V and 0 bases at J, with 5 bases in the middle. The CDR3 consists of 12 residues. CDR3: CASGNSGNTIYF. As DNA, the CDR3 is TGCGCCAGCGGCAACTCTGGAAACACCATATATTTT.

This sequence joins TRBV11-2 and TRBJ2-1, with 13 nucleotides matching TRBD2. Germline trimming cut 5 bases from V and 7 bases from J; bases unmatched to any gene: 5. There are 15 residues in the CDR3. Germline assignment: CDR1 SGHAT and CDR2 FQNNGV. DNA for the CDR3: TGTGCCAGCAGCACTAGCGGGAGGGCCGGGAATGAGCAGTTCTTC. Protein sequence: CASSTSGRAGNEQFF.

J is TRBJ1-2 and V is TRBV6-5; D is unclear. The CDR3 totals 12 residues. V was trimmed by 5 bases and J by 8 bases, leaving 12 bases between them. CDR1 is MNHEY, CDR2 SVGAGI, per germline. The chain's CDR3 is CASSAGWEGYTF. Written as DNA, the CDR3 is TGTGCCAGCAGTGCGGGGTGGGAAGGCTACACCTTC.

V gene TRBV29-1 combines with J gene TRBJ1-1, with unresolved D. Germline V gene sequence: CDR1 SQVTM, CDR2 ANQGSEA. V was shortened by 7 bases and J by 8 bases, with 23 bases between the two germline ends. This CDR3 has 14 amino acids. In DNA, the CDR3 is TGCAGCGCCGTTCGAGGGCAGCATTACGCCGAAGCTTTCTTT. Translation gives CSAVRGQHYAEAFF.

The chain is built from TRBV4-2 and TRBJ2-3; 9 bases match TRBD2. Germline CDR1 reads LGHNA; CDR2 reads YNFKEQ. With 10 bases clipped from V and 3 bases from J, the junction kept 17 bases outside the gene matches. This CDR3 is 17 amino acids long. The CDR3 protein is CANSPDTRGGWTDTQYF. In DNA, the CDR3 is TGTGCCAACAGTCCTGACACGCGGGGGGGTTGGACAGATACGCAGTATTTT.

The chain uses TRBV18 and TRBJ1-6; 7 nucleotides align to TRBD1. Germline V gives CDR1 KGHSH, CDR2 LQKENI. With V trimmed by 3 bases and J by 6 bases, 5 bases remained unmatched. This CDR3 spans 15 amino acids. Here the CDR3 DNA reads TGTGCCAGCTCACCCGGACAGGTCCCTAATTCACCCCTCCACTTT. As protein: CASSPGQVPNSPLHF. The variable domain in full, completed from reference TRBV18 and TRBJ1-6, reads NAGVMQNPRHLVRRRGQEARLRCSPMKGHSHVYWYRQLPEEGLKFMVYLQKENIIDESGMPKERFSAEFPKEGPSILRIQQVVRGDSAAYFCASSPGQVPNSPLHFGNGTRLTVT.

The chain employs TRBV4-3 and TRBJ2-3; the match to TRBD2 covers 10 bases. Germline lookup yields CDR1 LGHNA and CDR2 YSLEER. Germline trimming cut 3 bases from V and 2 bases from J; bases unmatched to any gene: 8. The CDR3 is 17 residues long. For the CDR3, the DNA is TGCGCCAGCAGCCAGGCCGGGACTAGCGACATCACAGATACGCAGTATTTT. Its protein product is CASSQAGTSDITDTQYF.

The V call is TRBV2, the J call TRBJ2-1, with a tentative D call TRBD1 (6 bases). The V end lost 6 bases, the J end lost 9 bases, and 18 bases lay between the germline ends. The germline V gene has CDR1 SNHLY and CDR2 FYNNEI. This CDR3 has 14 residues. CDR3: CASRTPRDRSEQFF. The CDR3 DNA reads as TGTGCCAGCAGGACTCCCCGAGACAGGAGTGAGCAGTTCTTC.

The chain joins TRBV7-2 to TRBJ2-1; 9 nucleotides line up with TRBD1. This CDR3 is 14 amino acids long. Losses at the gene ends were 4 bases for V and 9 bases for J; bases not matched to a gene: 7. Looked up from germline, CDR1 is SGHTA and CDR2 is FQGNSA. This chain's CDR3 is CASSSGQGLREQFF. The CDR3 DNA reads TGTGCCAGCAGCTCGGGACAGGGTTTGCGTGAGCAGTTCTTC.

The V call is TRBV7-2, the J call TRBJ2-7; 13 nucleotides agree with TRBD2. The CDR3 totals 15 residues. Germline CDR1 and CDR2: SGHTA and FQGNSA. V was pared by 1 base and J by 11 bases, with 8 bases of the junction left unmatched. The CDR3 region is CASSLGLAGGRAEYF. The CDR3 DNA reads TGTGCCAGCAGCTTAGGACTAGCGGGGGGACGAGCGGAGTACTTC.